Listed below are T cell receptor beta chains from one sample, sequenced in a study of radiation and T cells in renal cell carcinoma. The protocol was immunoSEQ multiplex PCR, while the TCRdb copy is restricted to in-frame clones and leaves out a portion. This sample has tens of thousands of clones, with roughly 80% found just once. The sequences come from blood, collected from a patient whose treatment included radiotherapy and nephrectomy. These receptors were taken from a man between 50 and 59 years old with renal cell carcinoma. Each CDR3 is given with its conserved first and last residue.

length: 11
J: TRBJ2-1
V: TRBV29-1
CDR3: CSVVPYNEQFF

length: 12
J: TRBJ1-5
V: TRBV6-1
CDR3: CASRASNQPQHF

length: 15
J: TRBJ2-1
V: TRBV7-3
CDR3: CASSLIASSYNEQFF

length: 15
J: TRBJ1-1
V: TRBV6-1
CDR3: CASSAFGVMNTEAFF

length: 14
J: TRBJ2-7
V: TRBV30
CDR3: CAWSGGPGAYEQYF

length: 16
J: TRBJ2-2
V: TRBV10-2
CDR3: CASSERGRSNTGELFF

length: 15
J: TRBJ1-2
V: TRBV4-1
CDR3: CASSPLSTTYYGYTF

length: 16
J: TRBJ2-1
V: TRBV5-1
CDR3: CASSLVGGANYNEQFF

length: 14
J: TRBJ1-2
V: TRBV7-2
CDR3: CASSFGQGETGYTF

length: 14
J: TRBJ1-1
V: TRBV2
CDR3: CASSGTDMNTEAFF

length: 15
J: TRBJ2-1
V: TRBV6-1
CDR3: CASRVLARGPNEQFF

length: 15
J: TRBJ2-7
V: TRBV6-6
CDR3: CASRMGGSESYEQYF

length: 13
J: TRBJ1-5
V: TRBV5-1
CDR3: CASSLAVNQPQHF

length: 12
J: TRBJ2-7
V: TRBV11-2
CDR3: CASSLLSYEQYF

length: 14
J: TRBJ1-1
V: TRBV28
CDR3: CASWGPGGNTEAFF